Listed below are T cell receptor beta chains from one sample, sequenced in a study of T cell responses to AZD1222 COVID-19 vaccine. The protocol was immunoSEQ multiplex PCR, while the TCRdb copy is restricted to in-frame clones and leaves out a portion. The sample carries 150,000 to 200,000 clones, about 88% recorded once. Material: peripheral blood, obtained on day 0 of AZD1222 vaccination. The receptors here all came from an adult in good health. CDR3s include the opening cysteine and the closing phenylalanine or tryptophan. A D gene is named only where the DNA matches it firmly. Clone size is stated in some rows and not others, as once, few, many or a class when expanded.

abundance,v_gene,d_gene,j_gene,CDR3nt,CDR3aa
-,TRBV6-5,TRBD1,TRBJ1-2,TGTGCCAGCAGTTTCGTCGGACAGGGGGCGGACGGCTACACCTTC,CASSFVGQGADGYTF
-,TRBV7-3,-,TRBJ2-6,TGTGCCAGCAGCTTAAATGGGGGAATGAGAGCTGGGGCCAACGTCCTGACTTTC,CASSLNGGMRAGANVLTF
-,TRBV4-2,-,TRBJ1-1,TGTGCCAGCAGCCACGGGAAAAACACTGAAGCTTTCTTT,CASSHGKNTEAFF
-,TRBV4-2,-,TRBJ1-5,TGTGCCAGCAGCCAAGCTGGCGATCAGCCCCAGCATTTT,CASSQAGDQPQHF
-,TRBV6-5,TRBD1,TRBJ1-2,TGTGCCAGCAGGGGGACAGCTGAGAACTATGGCTACACCTTC,CASRGTAENYGYTF
-,TRBV6-5,-,TRBJ2-4,TGTGCCAGCAGGGACCAAGCAAACATTCAGTACTTC,CASRDQANIQYF
-,TRBV6-2/TRBV6-3,TRBD1,TRBJ2-6,TGTGCCAGCAGTTACGGCTTGGACAGGGCGAAAGGGGCCAACGTCCTGACTTTC,CASSYGLDRAKGANVLTF
-,TRBV10-3,-,TRBJ1-4,TGTGCCATCAGTGACCAACCGCCGGGGGAAAAACTGTTTTTT,CAISDQPPGEKLFF
-,TRBV4-2,-,TRBJ1-3,TGTGCCAGCACCATGGACACCGGGATCTCTGGAAACACCATATATTTT,CASTMDTGISGNTIYF
-,TRBV6-2/TRBV6-3,-,TRBJ1-5,TGTGCCAGCAGTTACTCCGGGGGCAATCAGCCCCAGCATTTT,CASSYSGGNQPQHF
-,TRBV7-3,-,TRBJ2-3,TGTGCCAGCAGCGTGGACTACACAGATACGCAGTATTTT,CASSVDYTDTQYF
-,TRBV14,-,TRBJ1-2,TGTGCCAGCAGCTCGGAAAACTATGGCTACACCTTC,CASSSENYGYTF
-,TRBV5-4,TRBD2,TRBJ2-3,TGTGCCAGCAGCCTCGGTTCTAGCGGGACAGATACGCAGTATTTT,CASSLGSSGTDTQYF
-,TRBV4-2,-,TRBJ1-5,TGTGCCAGCAGCCAAGAGATAATGAGCAATCAGCCCCAGCATTTT,CASSQEIMSNQPQHF
-,TRBV5-1,-,TRBJ2-7,TGCGCCAGCAGCCGGGGCTTCTACGAGCAGTACTTC,CASSRGFYEQYF
-,TRBV6-5,TRBD1,TRBJ1-1,TGTGCCAGCAAAAGACCGGGACAGGGATGGACTGAAGCTTTCTTT,CASKRPGQGWTEAFF
few,TRBV19,-,TRBJ1-5,TGTGCCAGTAGTATAGCAGGGACCCAGAATCAGCCCCAGCATTTT,CASSIAGTQNQPQHF
-,TRBV6-6,-,TRBJ1-4,TGTGCCAGCAGTGTTGCCGGACGAGAAAAACTGTTTTTT,CASSVAGREKLFF
-,TRBV20-1,-,TRBJ1-4,TGCAGTGCTAGTTACGGGACAAGCGAAAAACTGTTTTTT,CSASYGTSEKLFF
once,TRBV18,TRBD1,TRBJ2-2,TGTGCCAGCTCATCTTACCAGGGGGCGCAGAACACCGGGGAGCTGTTTTTT,CASSSYQGAQNTGELFF
-,TRBV28,-,TRBJ2-7,TGTGCCAGCAGTTTAGTGGAATCTACGGAGCAGTACTTC,CASSLVESTEQYF
once,TRBV21-1,-,TRBJ1-5,TGTGCCAGCAGCAAAAGCAACAATCAGCCCCAGCATTTT,CASSKSNNQPQHF
once,TRBV5-1,-,TRBJ1-1,TGCGCCAGCAGATTTGACGCTCTTGGTGCTTTCTTT,CASRFDALGAFF
-,TRBV7-2,-,TRBJ2-6,TGTGCCAGCAGCCCCATGGGGGTTCTTAGATTCCCTGGGGCCAACGTCCTGACTTTC,CASSPMGVLRFPGANVLTF
-,TRBV5-1,TRBD1,TRBJ2-7,TGCGCCAGCAGCCCACCAACCGGGACAGGGGTCTACGAGCAGTACTTC,CASSPPTGTGVYEQYF
-,TRBV10-3,TRBD1,TRBJ2-7,TGTGCCATCCGGACAGGGGGTTCCTACGAGCAGTACTTC,CAIRTGGSYEQYF
-,TRBV10-3,-,TRBJ1-5,TGTGCCATCAGTGAGCAAGGAACCAATCAGCCCCAGCATTTT,CAISEQGTNQPQHF
-,TRBV10-1,TRBD1,TRBJ1-2,TGCGCCAGCAGTATCGAGGGGAGGGACAGAACCTTC,CASSIEGRDRTF
large,TRBV6-4,-,TRBJ2-3,TGTGCCAGCAGTGGCTCAGGGGGCACAGATACGCAGTATTTT,CASSGSGGTDTQYF
-,TRBV7-9,-,TRBJ1-2,TGTGCCAGCAGCTTAGGAGGAGGGGCTCGGGATGGCTACACCTTC,CASSLGGGARDGYTF
-,TRBV19,-,TRBJ1-6,TGTGCCAGTAGCCCGCTTCTGGGCCCTCTCCACTTT,CASSPLLGPLHF
-,TRBV3-1/TRBV3-2,-,TRBJ1-2,TGTGCCAGCAGCCAAGATAGGGGGTACTATGGCTACACCTTC,CASSQDRGYYGYTF
-,TRBV5-1,-,TRBJ2-1,TGCGCCAGCAGCTTGGGAGGGCCCTACAATGAGCAGTTCTTC,CASSLGGPYNEQFF
-,TRBV15,TRBD1,TRBJ1-2,TGTGCCACCAGCAGAGTGACAGGGGCTTACTATGGCTACACCTTC,CATSRVTGAYYGYTF
-,TRBV5-8,-,TRBJ2-3,TGTGCCAGCGAAAGGCGAACAGATACGCAGTATTTT,CASERRTDTQYF
-,TRBV7-9,TRBD1,TRBJ2-7,TGTGCCAGCAGCAGGACAGGGGGCGGCTACGAGCAGTACTTC,CASSRTGGGYEQYF
-,TRBV28,-,TRBJ1-5,TGTGCCAGCAGGGCAAACCAGCCCCAGCATTTT,CASRANQPQHF
-,TRBV27,-,TRBJ1-2,TGTGCCAGCAGTTCTTTACGGGTTCCCTATGGCTACACCTTC,CASSSLRVPYGYTF
once,TRBV10-3,-,TRBJ1-4,TGTGCCATCAGTGGAGACAGGTTCGATGAAAAACTGTTTTTT,CAISGDRFDEKLFF
-,TRBV30,-,TRBJ1-3,TGTGCCTGGAGTGATTGGGGACGGAGTAACTCTGGAAACACCATATATTTT,CAWSDWGRSNSGNTIYF
once,TRBV28,TRBD1,TRBJ2-4,TGTGCCAGCAGTTCAATTATTGGGGGACAGGGGCACTTCCTAGCCAAAAACATTCAGTACTTC,CASSSIIGGQGHFLAKNIQYF
-,TRBV19,-,TRBJ2-3,TGTGCCAGCCGCGAGGGAGACCGAGACACAGATACGCAGTATTTT,CASREGDRDTDTQYF
-,TRBV6-2/TRBV6-3,-,TRBJ1-2,TGTGCCAGCAGTTACCAGGATCCGGGGCGGAGGACGGGGGGCTACACCTTC,CASSYQDPGRRTGGYTF
-,TRBV5-5,TRBD1,TRBJ2-2,TGTGCCAGCAGCAAGACAGGGGCCGGGAACACCGGGGAGCTGTTTTTT,CASSKTGAGNTGELFF
-,TRBV5-4,TRBD1,TRBJ1-2,TGTGCCAGCTCGGACAGGGACTATGGCTACACCTTC,CASSDRDYGYTF
-,TRBV29-1,-,TRBJ1-2,TGCAGCGTTGAAGGACCTTATGGCTACACCTTC,CSVEGPYGYTF
once,TRBV25-1,TRBD1,TRBJ1-1,TGTGCCAGCAGTGAATCTGGGACAGGCATTGCAGCTTTCTTT,CASSESGTGIAAFF
-,TRBV6-1,-,TRBJ1-6,TGTGCCAGCAGTGAATCGGGAGAAAATTCACCCCTCCACTTT,CASSESGENSPLHF